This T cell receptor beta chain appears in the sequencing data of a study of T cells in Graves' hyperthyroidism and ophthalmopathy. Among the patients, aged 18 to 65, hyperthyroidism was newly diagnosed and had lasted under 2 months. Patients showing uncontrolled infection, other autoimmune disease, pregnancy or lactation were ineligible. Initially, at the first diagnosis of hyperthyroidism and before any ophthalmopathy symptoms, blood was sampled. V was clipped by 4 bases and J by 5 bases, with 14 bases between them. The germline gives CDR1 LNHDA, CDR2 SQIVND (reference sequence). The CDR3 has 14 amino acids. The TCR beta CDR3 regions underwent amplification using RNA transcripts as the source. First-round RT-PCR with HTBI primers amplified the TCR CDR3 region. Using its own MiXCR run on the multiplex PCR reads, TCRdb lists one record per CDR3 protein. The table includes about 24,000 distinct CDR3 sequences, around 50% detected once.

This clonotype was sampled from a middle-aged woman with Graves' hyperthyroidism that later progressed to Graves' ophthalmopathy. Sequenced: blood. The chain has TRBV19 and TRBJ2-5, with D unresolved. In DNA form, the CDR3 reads TGTGCCAGTAGTACCGGACGGAGAGGTGAGACCCAGTACTTC. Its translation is CASSTGRRGETQYF.